This TCR beta chain was captured by sequencing in a study of radiation and T cells in renal cell carcinoma. In this sample, this clone turned up a few times. Germline loops: CDR1 MDHEN, CDR2 SYDVKM. After removal of 2 bases from V and 2 bases from J, the junction contained 3 bases not matched to a gene. The CDR3 contains 15 residues. This sample's time point: blood 4 weeks post-SBRT, at nephrectomy. Documented treatment: 15 Gy SBRT to primary tumor, nephrectomy 4 weeks later. Nephrectomy followed 15 Gy stereotactic body radiation by 4 weeks. Blood was sampled at baseline, 2 weeks and 4 weeks after SBRT. The tumor was a clear cell renal cell carcinoma. TCRdb keeps only in-frame clones here, not all; method: immunoSEQ multiplex PCR. The table includes some 97,000 clones, approximately 80% detected once.

The specimen comprised blood, sampled from a patient whose treatment included radiotherapy and nephrectomy. This TCR derives from a man aged 60 to 69 with renal cell carcinoma. V usage is TRBV28 and J usage is TRBJ2-3; 8 bases are a match to TRBD2. This chain's CDR3 is CASSLRGGNTDTQYF. The CDR3 coding sequence is TGTGCCAGCAGTTTACGGGGGGGGAACACAGATACGCAGTATTTT.